The text below deals with one TCR beta chain. This specimen comes from a study of OX40 agonist ivuxolimab in advanced cancers. TCRdb's copy holds only in-frame clones and misses some; the assay was immunoSEQ multiplex PCR. The sample records tens of thousands of clones, under 90% being singletons. The sample consisted of CD4+ or CD8+ T cells sorted from blood, taken in a trial of the OX40 agonist ivuxolimab. This TCR was sampled from an adult with an advanced solid tumor such as melanoma, head and neck, liver or kidney cancer.

The CDR3 DNA reads TGTGCCAGTAGTACCCAAACGGGGACAGGGGTCCTTCAGTACTTC. This translates into CASSTQTGTGVLQYF. The chain joins TRBV19 to TRBJ2-4; the match to TRBD1 covers 10 bases. V was clipped by 4 bases and J by 11 bases; unmatched bases: 11. The V gene's germline CDR1 is LNHDA and CDR2 SQIVND (reference sequence). The CDR3 sequence is 15 residues long.